The 3 T cell receptor beta chains below come from one sample, sequenced in a study of blood T cells in healthy people across ages. A second PCR, run for roughly 7 to 12 cycles, used a sample-barcoded 5' primer plus a J-beta primer mix. One entry per CDR3 protein results from TCRdb running MiXCR on the 5' RACE reads. Among approximately 600,000 distinct CDR3 sequences listed, approximately 50% were seen once. Sample: blood. Receptors were obtained from a man aged 60 to 69 in good health.

The chain recombines TRBV7-2 with TRBJ2-1; D uncertain. Germline-derived CDR1 and CDR2 are SGHTA and FQGNSA. The CDR3 extends over 14 amino acids. With 7 bases removed from V and 4 bases from J, the gap between germline ends came to 14 bases. The DNA for the CDR3 is TGTGCCAGCACCACCGGCGGAGATTACAATGAGCAGTTCTTC. Translation: CASTTGGDYNEQFF.

In its sample, this clonotype was seen many times. V and J are TRBV27 and TRBJ2-4, with 8 bases identical to TRBD1. CDR1 and CDR2 (germline): MNHEY, SMNVEV (reference sequence). The V and J ends lost 6 bases and 1 base, in that order; junction bases with no gene match: 5. The CDR3 is 15 amino acids. CDR3 amino acids: CASRQGDGAKNIQYF. DNA for the CDR3: TGTGCCAGCAGACAGGGGGACGGGGCCAAAAACATTCAGTACTTC.

This sequence joins TRBV10-3 and TRBJ2-2, with 10 positions matching TRBD1. This CDR3 contains 16 residues. The J segment lost 0 bases and the V segment lost 4 bases, leaving 2 bases of the junction unmatched. Germline V CDR1 and CDR2: ENHRY, SYGVKD. CDR3 protein: CAISAGQGANTGELFF. CDR3 in DNA: TGTGCCATCAGTGCAGGACAGGGGGCGAACACCGGGGAGCTGTTTTTT.